These 32 T cell receptor beta chains originate from one sample sequenced in a study of low-dose radiotherapy and immunotherapy resistance in tumors. Primers used for first-strand cDNA, a TRAV- and TRBV-specific set, covered both alpha and beta chains. TCR amplification ran 20 PCR cycles using constant-region and V-primer adapter primers. Using its own MiXCR run on the reads, TCRdb lists one record per CDR3 protein. The sample lists around 9,000 distinct CDR3 sequences, around 75% occurring once. The receptors here all came from a human donor with advanced metastatic prostate, ovarian, gallbladder or colorectal cancer (not recorded which). This table probably holds off-target reads from a library built for another chain.

The chain recombines TRBV9 with TRBJ2-5; the match to TRBD2 covers 11 bases. Per germline, CDR1 SGDLS and CDR2 YYNGEE. J lost 5 bases, V lost 2 bases, and 8 bases had no gene match. The CDR3 loop spans 16 amino acids. Written as DNA, the CDR3 is TGTGCCAGCAGCGTTAGCGGGAGGGCCACCAGGGAGACCCAGTACTTC. It translates to CASSVSGRATRETQYF.

Remarks on this clonotype: A read error may account for a junction end that differs from germline. The chain combines TRBV18 with TRBJ2-3, with D possibly being TRBD1 (5 bases). The CDR3 has 14 amino acids. Germline V lookup: CDR1 KGHSH, CDR2 LQKENI. Written as DNA, the CDR3 is TGTGCCAGCTCTCCACAGGAGCGCACAGATACGCAGTATTTT. Its protein is CASSPQERTDTQYF.

The chain carries TRBV28 and TRBJ1-3; D might be TRBD1 (6 bases). The germline gives CDR1 MDHEN, CDR2 SYDVKM. This CDR3 region has 14 residues. V was trimmed by 7 bases and J by 4 bases, leaving 14 bases between them. The CDR3 nucleotides are TGTGCCAGCACCAATTGGGGGGGCGGAAACACCATATATTTT. This sequence encodes CASTNWGGGNTIYF.

This clonotype has a handful of counts. Mismatch with germline at one junction end may stem from a read error. V usage is TRBV19 and J usage is TRBJ2-4; a weak D match, TRBD1 (5 bases). This CDR3 has 13 amino acids. The germline gives CDR1 LNHDA, CDR2 SQIVND (reference sequence). The CDR3 nucleotides read TGTGCCAGTAGCCCTACAGGAGAGAACATTCAGTACTTT. Translation gives CASSPTGENIQYF.

CDR3 nucleotide sequence: TGTGCCAGCAGCACCAGCGGGGGATACGAGGGAGAGACCCAGTACTTC. Translating it yields CASSTSGGYEGETQYF. J is TRBJ2-5 and V is TRBV2; 8 bases are a match to TRBD2. The CDR3 covers 16 residues. Unmatched junction bases numbered 13, after V lost 6 bases and J lost 4 bases. Germline V gene data show CDR1 as SNHLY and CDR2 as FYNNEI.

The genes are TRBV26 and TRBJ2-1; the table's D call of TRBD2 was not tested on the DNA. TRBV26 is an annotated pseudogene. This CDR3 contains 14 residues. The CDR3 is CASSSTSGSNEQFF. CDR3 sequence (DNA): TGTGCCAGCAGTTCGACTAGCGGGAGTAATGAGCAGTTCTTC.

The gene calls are TRBV6-8 and TRBJ2-1, with 8 nucleotides matching TRBD1. CDR1 MNHGY and CDR2 SAAAGT come from the germline V gene. This CDR3 spans 17 amino acids. Trimming at V came to 0 bases and at J to 1 base, leaving 5 bases not matched to a gene. This CDR3 is CASSYSATGDSYNEQFF. The CDR3 nucleotides read TGTGCCAGCAGTTACTCTGCGACAGGGGATTCCTACAATGAGCAGTTCTTC.

This chain uses TRBV29-1 with TRBJ2-1, with 8 bases identical to TRBD2. This CDR3 has 12 residues. Germline V CDR1 and CDR2: SQVTM, ANQGSEA. The trim removed 3 bases at V and 9 bases at J, leaving 4 bases unmatched. This CDR3 is CSVDGRGSEQFF. CDR3 nucleotide sequence: TGCAGCGTTGACGGGAGGGGTAGTGAGCAGTTCTTC.

The chain links TRBV20-1 to TRBJ2-1; unclear D gene. The CDR3 consists of 12 residues. CDR1 is DFQATT and CDR2 is SNEGSKA in the germline V gene (reference sequence). With 7 bases removed from V and 4 bases from J, the gap between germline ends came to 11 bases. DNA of the CDR3: TGCAGTGTCCGACTGGTTTACAATGAGCAGTTCTTC. It translates to CSVRLVYNEQFF.

This rearrangement joins TRBV4-1 to TRBJ2-7, with D possibly matching TRBD2 (5 bases). This CDR3 contains 15 residues. The V end lost 0 bases, the J end lost 6 bases, and 15 bases lay between the germline ends. Germline V gene data show CDR1 as MGHRA and CDR2 as YSYEKL. The CDR3 sequence: CASSQESGSVGEQYF. The CDR3, as DNA: TGCGCCAGCAGCCAAGAATCGGGGAGTGTGGGCGAGCAGTACTTC.

The chain uses TRBV12-3 or TRBV12-4 and TRBJ1-1, with 8 bases matching TRBD1. CDR3 size: 14 residues. The V gene end was trimmed by 7 bases and the J gene end by 4 bases; junction bases not matched to a gene: 8. This chain's CDR3 is CASTATGVRTEAFF. The CDR3 DNA sequence: TGTGCCAGCACCGCGACAGGGGTACGCACTGAAGCTTTCTTT.

The genes are TRBV12-3 or TRBV12-4 and TRBJ2-3; no clear D gene. The CDR3 is 15 amino acids. The V end was cut by 2 bases, the J end by 5 bases, with 14 bases between. The CDR3 here is CASSLSRVPRDTQYF. As DNA, the CDR3 is TGTGCCAGCAGTTTATCTAGGGTGCCGAGAGATACGCAGTATTTT.

The rearrangement uses TRBV4-2 and TRBJ2-2; D is perhaps TRBD1 (6 bases). The CDR3 is 16 amino acids. Germline V gene sequence: CDR1 LGHNA, CDR2 YNFKEQ. V lost 0 bases and J lost 1, with 9 bases in between. The CDR3 spells CASSQDRGQNTGELFF. CDR3 DNA sequence: TGTGCCAGCAGCCAAGATAGGGGACAGAACACCGGGGAGCTGTTTTTT.

The chain links TRBV9 to TRBJ1-1, with D unclear. The CDR3 contains 12 residues. Trimming removed 1 base at V and 6 bases at J, with 7 bases between. CDR1 SGDLS and CDR2 YYNGEE come from the germline V gene. The CDR3: CASSVFVSEAFF. For the CDR3, the DNA is TGTGCCAGCAGCGTATTTGTCTCTGAAGCTTTCTTT. The whole variable domain, remainder taken from reference TRBV9 and TRBJ1-1, is DSGVTQTPKHLITATGQRVTLRCSPRSGDLSVYWYQQSLDQGLQFLIQYYNGEERAKGNILERFSAQQFPDLHSELNLSSLELGDSALYFCASSVFVSEAFFGQGTRLTVV.

This chain joins TRBV18 and TRBJ2-1; 8 nucleotides align to TRBD1. The germline gives CDR1 KGHSH, CDR2 LQKENI. CDR3 length equals 16 residues. The V gene end was trimmed by 5 bases and the J gene end by 2 bases; junction bases not matched to a gene: 8. The CDR3 here is CASSTRGPSTYNEQFF. The CDR3 DNA reads as TGTGCCAGCTCAACCAGGGGGCCATCGACCTACAATGAGCAGTTCTTC.

The chain carries TRBV20-1 and TRBJ2-2; perhaps TRBD2 as D (6 bases). Looked up from germline, CDR1 is DFQATT and CDR2 is SNEGSKA (reference sequence). The CDR3 totals 17 residues. V dropped 1 base and J dropped 1 base, with 16 bases sitting between them. CDR3 amino acids: CSARAWDSRGNTGELFF. CDR3 nucleotides: TGCAGTGCTAGAGCGTGGGACTCTAGGGGGAACACCGGGGAGCTGTTTTTT.

The rearrangement joins TRBV28 to TRBJ2-2; D not certain. This CDR3 spans 13 amino acids. The V end was cut by 3 bases, the J end by 1 base, with 3 bases between. Per the germline V gene, CDR1 is MDHEN and CDR2 is SYDVKM. The CDR3 region is CASSFRNTGELFF. The CDR3 DNA reads TGTGCCAGCAGTTTTCGGAACACCGGGGAGCTGTTTTTT.

The chain links TRBV5-4 to TRBJ2-7; perhaps TRBD1 as D (5 bases). CDR1 and CDR2 (germline): SGHNT, YYREEE (reference sequence). V was trimmed by 3 bases and J by 4 bases, leaving 17 bases between them. The CDR3 consists of 15 residues. The CDR3 nucleotides are TGTGCCAGCAGCTCTGCTTCCCAGGGTGCATACGAGCAGTACTTC. Translated: CASSSASQGAYEQYF.

The chain links TRBV5-1 to TRBJ1-1; no clear D. CDR1 is SGHRS, CDR2 YFSETQ, per germline. The CDR3 loop spans 13 amino acids. The ends were cut back, 2 bases at V and 1 base at J, with 6 bases in the middle. In nucleotides, the CDR3 is TGCGCCAGCAGCTTTGACCCGAACACTGAAGCTTTCTTT. Protein sequence: CASSFDPNTEAFF.

This chain connects TRBV6-6 to TRBJ2-1; 7 positions match TRBD1. CDR1 is MNHNY, CDR2 SVGAGI, per germline (reference sequence). The V and J ends lost 4 bases and 5 bases, in that order; junction bases with no gene match: 8. The CDR3 is 15 residues long. The CDR3 nucleotides read TGTGCCAGCAGTTCTCCGGGACAGCAGAACAATGAGCAGTTCTTC. It translates to CASSSPGQQNNEQFF.

V gene TRBV12-3 or TRBV12-4 combines with J gene TRBJ1-2, with TRBD1 as a possible D gene (5 bases). Trimming removed 1 base at V and 8 bases at J, with 8 bases between. There are 12 residues in the CDR3. The CDR3 DNA is TGTGCCAGCAGTTTAGGGGACCGCGGCTACACCTTC. It yields the protein CASSLGDRGYTF.

This chain connects TRBV4-2 to TRBJ2-3, with 7 bases identical to TRBD2. CDR1 is LGHNA and CDR2 is YNFKEQ in the germline V gene. The V segment lost 4 bases and the J segment 0 bases; nucleotides outside the gene matches: 10. The CDR3 has 17 residues. CDR3 amino acids: CASSPKVLAVSTDTQYF. CDR3 DNA: TGTGCCAGCAGCCCAAAGGTCCTAGCGGTTAGCACAGATACGCAGTATTTT.

The V call is TRBV29-1, the J call TRBJ2-7; D is uncertain. Per the germline V gene, CDR1 is SQVTM and CDR2 is ANQGSEA. The length of the CDR3 is 12 residues. Trimming cost V 1 base and J 5 bases, with 9 bases left between them. The CDR3 loop is CSVEGGRDEQYF. Here the CDR3 DNA reads TGCAGCGTTGAAGGGGGTAGGGACGAGCAGTACTTC.

The chain has TRBV28 and TRBJ2-7; 7 bases fit TRBD1. Germline values: CDR1 MDHEN, CDR2 SYDVKM. J was trimmed by 7 bases and V by 6 bases; bases with no gene match: 9. This CDR3 has 13 residues. For the CDR3, the DNA is TGTGCCAGCAGCCTCTCACAGGGGTGGGAGCAGTACTTC. This codes for CASSLSQGWEQYF.

V is TRBV28 and J is TRBJ2-6; D gene ambiguous. V lost 7 bases to trimming and J lost 1 base, with 17 bases between them. The CDR3 runs to 17 residues. Germline values: CDR1 MDHEN, CDR2 SYDVKM. The CDR3 nucleotides are TGTGCCAGCAACTCTCCCCAATTGGTATCTGGGGCCAACGTCCTGACTTTC. The encoded protein is CASNSPQLVSGANVLTF. The full variable domain, its missing parts supplied by reference TRBV28 and TRBJ2-6, is DVKVTQSSRYLVKRTGEKVFLECVQDMDHENMFWYRQDPGLGLRLIYFSYDVKMKEKGDIPEGYSVSREKKERFSLILESASTNQTSMYLCASNSPQLVSGANVLTFGAGSRLTVL.

The chain is built from TRBV5-4 and TRBJ2-1; 10 bases are a match to TRBD2. V lost 2 bases and J lost 5; bases outside the gene matches: 4. Germline values: CDR1 SGHNT, CDR2 YYREEE (reference sequence). The CDR3 consists of 15 residues. The CDR3 spells CASSLSGRADNEQFF. CDR3 DNA: TGTGCCAGCAGCTTAAGCGGGAGGGCCGACAATGAGCAGTTCTTC.

The CDR3 reads CASSRGTQYF. The CDR3 region has the DNA TGTGCCAGCAGTCGGGGGACCCAGTACTTC. The rearrangement links TRBV28 to TRBJ2-5; weak D call: TRBD2 (5 bases). The germline gives CDR1 MDHEN, CDR2 SYDVKM. The CDR3 totals 10 residues. Deletions cut 5 bases from V and 7 bases from J, with 5 bases between.

The chain joins TRBV28 to TRBJ1-2, with no clear D. Germline loops: CDR1 MDHEN, CDR2 SYDVKM. V shed 2 bases and J shed 4 bases, with 17 bases lying between them. The CDR3 is made up of 16 amino acids. CDR3 DNA sequence: TGTGCCAGCAGTTTACTAGTCAAAAGTCACTCCTATGGCTACACCTTC. Protein: CASSLLVKSHSYGYTF.

The rearrangement links TRBV29-1 to TRBJ2-3; no definite D call. V lost 3 bases and J lost 7, with 8 bases in between. This CDR3 region has 11 residues. The germline V gene has CDR1 SQVTM and CDR2 ANQGSEA. In DNA, the CDR3 is TGCAGCGTTGATAAACTAAATACGCAGTATTTT. It yields the protein CSVDKLNTQYF.

The V gene is TRBV18, the J gene TRBJ2-7; unclear D gene. The CDR3 is made up of 15 amino acids. From germline, CDR1 is KGHSH and CDR2 LQKENI. Between the trimmed V and J ends, which lost 1 base and 2 bases, there was a span of 12 bases. CDR3 bases: TGTGCCAGCTCACCACTTGGTAGCCTCCCCTACGAGCAGTACTTC. This encodes CASSPLGSLPYEQYF. Using reference TRBV18 and TRBJ2-7 for the parts outside the CDR3, the full variable domain is NAGVMQNPRHLVRRRGQEARLRCSPMKGHSHVYWYRQLPEEGLKFMVYLQKENIIDESGMPKERFSAEFPKEGPSILRIQQVVRGDSAAYFCASSPLGSLPYEQYFGPGTRLTVT.

The chain links TRBV18 to TRBJ2-1, with 10 bases matching TRBD2. Trimming cost V 3 bases and J 6 bases; bases outside gene matches: 8. Germline V CDR1 and CDR2: KGHSH, LQKENI. The CDR3 contains 16 residues. CDR3 loop: CASSPTRAGGSNEQFF. For the CDR3, the DNA is TGTGCCAGCTCACCTACTAGAGCGGGAGGGTCCAATGAGCAGTTCTTC.

This sequence joins TRBV7-2 and TRBJ1-5, with D tentatively TRBD1 (6 bases). The V gene lost 5 bases and the J gene lost 6 bases, with 8 bases spanning the gap. The CDR3 covers 12 residues. Per germline, CDR1 SGHTA and CDR2 FQGNSA. The CDR3 DNA is TGTGCCAGCAGCGTACAGGGTCAGCCCCAGCATTTT. Amino acids: CASSVQGQPQHF.